The entry below gives a single TCR beta chain sequence along with its context. There are 15 residues in the CDR3. CDR1 is SGDLS, CDR2 YYNGEE, per germline. TCRdb re-called the 5' RACE reads, yielding one record per CDR3 amino acid sequence without DNA. Recorded for this sample: about 300,000 distinct CDR3 sequences. This sample stems from a study of monozygotic twins with inflammatory bowel disease. The clonotype originates from a human donor with ulcerative colitis or Crohn's disease, or a healthy co-twin of an affected twin (not recorded which). Sequencing was done on a sample of blood. This chain joins TRBV9 and TRBJ1-2; TCRdb's D call, TRBD1, is unchecked because there is no DNA. This CDR3 reads CASSSDPGGNYGYTF.